This T cell receptor (beta chain) was captured in a study of T cells in Graves' hyperthyroidism and ophthalmopathy. RNA transcripts provided the source from which TCR beta CDR3 regions were amplified. The HTBI primer set drove a first-round RT-PCR of the TCR CDR3. TCRdb fed the multiplex PCR reads into MiXCR, producing one record per CDR3 protein. The sample consists of hundreds of thousands of distinct CDR3 sequences, 20% to 25% of them appearing once. Patients affected by ophthalmopathy presented a Clinical Activity Score of at least 3, a NOSPECS grade of at least 4, and disease duration below 3 months. 10 ml of fresh peripheral blood supplied the PBMCs. The CDR3 contains 13 residues. Per germline, CDR1 SQVTM and CDR2 ANQGSEA. The V gene lost 6 bases and the J gene lost 4 bases, with 15 bases spanning the gap.

Sequencing was performed on blood. The rearrangement joins TRBV29-1 to TRBJ1-1, with D uncertain. This sequence was found in a man aged 30 to 39 with Graves' ophthalmopathy. The CDR3 is CSVGSRLTTEAFF. The CDR3, as DNA: TGCAGCGTGGGCAGCAGGCTAACCACTGAAGCTTTCTTT. The full variable domain, completed using reference TRBV29-1 and TRBJ1-1, is SAVISQKPSRDICQRGTSLTIQCQVDSQVTMMFWYRQQPGQSLTLIATANQGSEATYESGFVIDKFPISRPNLTFSTLTVSNMSPEDSSIYLCSVGSRLTTEAFFGQGTRLTVV.